This note documents a single T cell receptor beta chain sequence. Its target is unknown. Then a second PCR, running roughly 7 to 11 cycles, was carried out with a sample-barcoded 5' primer and a J-beta primer mix. A single record per CDR3 protein comes from TCRdb applying MiXCR to the 5' RACE reads. The sample records 1.2 million to 1.5 million distinct CDR3 sequences, around 42% being singletons. CDR3 length: 15 residues. Deletions cut 0 bases from V and 3 bases from J, with 11 bases between. In germline, CDR1 is MGHRA, CDR2 YSYEKL. The sample originates from a study of blood T cells in healthy people across ages. Study results and caveats: Naive T cell percentage showed a strong correlation with the diversity of TCR beta.

Collection of roughly 10 milliliters of peripheral blood was performed for each donor. Source material: blood. The rearrangement joins TRBV4-1 to TRBJ1-2; the D gene is possibly TRBD1 (5 bases). This TCR derives from a woman between 18 and 29 years old in good health. CDR3 protein: CASSQDGREHYGYTF. CDR3 sequence (DNA): TGCGCCAGCAGCCAAGATGGCAGGGAGCACTATGGCTACACCTTC.